A selection of T cell receptor beta chains follows, all from one sample in a study of shared clonotypes between healthy human individuals. TCRdb's table, derived via immunoSEQ multiplex PCR, lists solely in-frame clones and lacks some. Of fewer than 3 million clones in the sample, under 95% were seen once. The sequenced material came from naive CD4+ T cells from PBMCs. The receptor set was obtained from a man between 18 and 29 years old in good health. Some clones in this sample may be carry-over from other donors' samples. Each CDR3 is given with its conserved first and last residue. Fields, in order: CDR3 length, D gene, clone size, J gene, V gene, CDR3 DNA, CDR3 protein. A D gene is named only where the DNA matches it firmly. For some rows the clone size is stated as once, few or many, or as a class when expanded; others skip it.

>11|-|-|TRBJ2-7|TRBV6-6
TGTGCCAGCAGTTTCGGGGGAGAGCAGTACTTC
CASSFGGEQYF
>14|TRBD1|-|TRBJ1-5|TRBV19
TGTGCCAGTATCGGCAGGGGGCCTAATCAGCCCCAGCATTTT
CASIGRGPNQPQHF
>16|-|-|TRBJ2-1|TRBV2
TGTGCCAGCAGCGTAGGGACTTTACGCTCCTACAATGAGCAGTTCTTC
CASSVGTLRSYNEQFF
>14|-|-|TRBJ1-4|TRBV5-1
TGCGCCAGCAGCTTGAAGGGGCGGAATGAAAAACTGTTTTTT
CASSLKGRNEKLFF
>14|-|-|TRBJ1-1|TRBV6-6
TGTGCCAGCAGTTACCAGGGGCGCAACACTGAAGCTTTCTTT
CASSYQGRNTEAFF
>14|-|-|TRBJ1-1|TRBV14
TGTGCCAGCAGCCGCATACAGGGGAACACTGAAGCTTTCTTT
CASSRIQGNTEAFF
>13|-|-|TRBJ1-3|TRBV7-2
TGTGCCAGCAGCTGGGCAGGGGGAAACACCATATATTTT
CASSWAGGNTIYF
>14|-|-|TRBJ2-3|TRBV27
TGTGCCAGCGCTAGGGGGGCCGTTTGGGATACGCAGTATTTT
CASARGAVWDTQYF
>13|TRBD2|-|TRBJ2-3|TRBV6-4
TGTGCCAGCAGGGCCCTGCTAGCGGGAAAGCAGTATTTT
CASRALLAGKQYF
>16|-|-|TRBJ1-4|TRBV4-1
TGCGCCAGCAGCCAAGTACAGGTCAGGGGAGGGGAAAAACTGTTTTTT
CASSQVQVRGGEKLFF
>15|-|-|TRBJ2-3|TRBV18
TGTGCCAGCTCACTCAGACCGACCCTGTCAGATACGCAGTATTTT
CASSLRPTLSDTQYF
>15|TRBD1|-|TRBJ2-7|TRBV18
TGTGCCAGCTCACCAGGACAGGGGCCCTCCTACGAGCAGTACTTC
CASSPGQGPSYEQYF
>16|-|-|TRBJ2-3|TRBV14
TGTGCCAGCAGCCAAGTCTGGGGAACAGCCACAGATACGCAGTATTTT
CASSQVWGTATDTQYF
>15|TRBD2|-|TRBJ2-7|TRBV7-2
TGTGCCAGCAGCTCAGGGCCTAGCGGTCTCTACGAGCAGTACTTC
CASSSGPSGLYEQYF
>13|TRBD1|-|TRBJ2-5|TRBV7-7
TGTGCCAGCAGTCAGACAGGGCAAGAGACCCAGTACTTC
CASSQTGQETQYF
>16|TRBD1|-|TRBJ2-2|TRBV11-2
TGTGCCAGCAGCACACGGGACAGTCGCTACACCGGGGAGCTGTTTTTT
CASSTRDSRYTGELFF
>14|TRBD2|-|TRBJ2-7|TRBV10-3
TGTGCCATCAGTGAGTCGGGAGGGTCCGGCGAGCAGTACTTC
CAISESGGSGEQYF
>15|-|-|TRBJ2-1|TRBV5-1
TGCGCCAGCAGCTTGGACTCAAACTCCTACAATGAGCAGTTCTTC
CASSLDSNSYNEQFF
>15|-|-|TRBJ2-5|TRBV7-6
TGTGCCAGCAGCCGCCCATCAGGTGGAGGCGAGACCCAGTACTTC
CASSRPSGGGETQYF
>15|TRBD2|-|TRBJ2-7|TRBV6-5
TGTGCCAGCAGTCGGACTAGCGGTAGGGGGAACGAGCAGTACTTC
CASSRTSGRGNEQYF
>17|TRBD1|-|TRBJ2-5|TRBV5-6
TGTGCCAGCAGCACCGGACAGGGAGTCGGCCCAGGGAAGACCCAGTACTTC
CASSTGQGVGPGKTQYF
>13|TRBD1|-|TRBJ1-5|TRBV7-3
TGTGCCAGCAGCCCGGGACAGAGTCAGCCCCAGCATTTT
CASSPGQSQPQHF
>12|-|-|TRBJ1-1|TRBV30
TGTGCCTGGAGTCCCTCCTATACTGAAGCTTTCTTT
CAWSPSYTEAFF
>14|TRBD1|once|TRBJ1-3|TRBV10-1
TGCGCCAGCAGTGAGCAGGGGGCTGGAAACACCATATATTTT
CASSEQGAGNTIYF
>14|-|-|TRBJ2-3|TRBV14
TGTGCCAGCAGCCGGCTACTCAGCACAGATACGCAGTATTTT
CASSRLLSTDTQYF
>13|-|-|TRBJ1-2|TRBV7-2
TGTGCCAGCAGCGCGAGGGGGAACTATGGCTACACCTTC
CASSARGNYGYTF
>13|-|-|TRBJ1-5|TRBV2
TGTGCCAGCCGGGAGACCGCTCCCCAGCCCCAGCATTTT
CASRETAPQPQHF